The 10 T cell receptor beta chains presented below share a single source sample, sequenced in a study of T cell repertoires in cytomegalovirus infection. Their recognized antigens are unknown. In TCRdb, the reads were re-called with MiXCR into one record per CDR3 protein. Of approximately 600,000 distinct CDR3 sequences in the sample, around two fifths were seen once. The sequencing here drew on cultured PBMCs, taken from culture after CMV antigen stimulation. The receptors come from a human donor in good health (CMV status not recorded). Some clones in this sample may be carry-over from other donors' samples.

Only a few counts were recorded for this clonotype. CDR3 in amino acids: CSARDALAPQETQYF. The CDR3, as DNA: TGCAGTGCTAGAGATGCCTTAGCCCCCCAAGAGACCCAGTACTTC. This chain links TRBV20-1 with TRBJ2-5; D is ambiguous. CDR1 is DFQATT and CDR2 is SNEGSKA in the germline V gene (reference sequence). Trimming left V 0 bases short and J 1 base short, with 12 bases between. The CDR3 sequence is 15 residues long.

This rearrangement joins TRBV4-1 to TRBJ2-7, with a tentative D call TRBD2 (6 bases). The CDR3 consists of 15 residues. V was cut by 2 bases and J by 0 bases, with 11 bases left in between. Germline assignment: CDR1 MGHRA and CDR2 YSYEKL. CDR3 loop: CASSQNSGSSYEQYF. CDR3 sequence (DNA): TGCGCCAGCAGCCAAAATAGCGGAAGCTCCTACGAGCAGTACTTC.

This clonotype appeared many times. The chain couples TRBV7-2 to TRBJ1-1; possibly TRBD1 for D (6 bases). With 5 bases removed from V and 4 bases from J, the gap between germline ends came to 14 bases. CDR3 length equals 14 residues. Germline CDR1 reads SGHTA; CDR2 reads FQGNSA. The CDR3 DNA sequence: TGTGCCAGCAGCGGCAGGGGTTCTGGCACTGAAGCTTTCTTT. Protein sequence: CASSGRGSGTEAFF.

This chain joins TRBV28 and TRBJ1-1, with TRBD1 matching 10 bases. CDR1 and CDR2 from the germline V gene are MDHEN and SYDVKM. The CDR3 is made up of 17 amino acids. After removal of 3 bases from V and 1 base from J, the junction contained 8 bases not matched to a gene. In DNA form, the CDR3 reads TGTGCCAGCAGTTTCTCGGGACAGGGGTGGGGGAACACTGAAGCTTTCTTT. This codes for CASSFSGQGWGNTEAFF.

The chain combines TRBV11-2 with TRBJ2-1, with D perhaps matching TRBD1 (5 bases). V gave up 6 bases and J gave up 3 bases, with 18 bases separating them. CDR3 length equals 16 residues. CDR1 SGHAT and CDR2 FQNNGV come from the germline V gene. The CDR3 loop is CASSSHAGWIYNEQFF. The CDR3 DNA is TGTGCCAGCAGTAGTCACGCAGGGTGGATCTACAATGAGCAGTTCTTC.

The chain employs TRBV7-6 and TRBJ2-5; 10 bases are shared with TRBD1. With 3 bases clipped from V and 3 bases from J, the junction kept 7 bases outside the gene matches. Germline loops: CDR1 SGHVS, CDR2 FNYEAQ. The CDR3 is 16 amino acids. The CDR3 DNA reads TGTGCCAGCAGCTTTAGGTTCGGGACAGGGGAAGAGACCCAGTACTTC. Protein: CASSFRFGTGEETQYF.

This chain connects TRBV7-9 to TRBJ1-2; 7 bases fit TRBD1. The CDR3 contains 16 residues. CDR1 and CDR2 (germline): SEHNR, FQNEAQ (reference sequence). Trimming took 5 bases from V and 2 from J; bases not matched to a gene: 11. The CDR3 DNA sequence: TGTGCCAGCAGCCCCACCTCGGGACAGAGGAACTATGGCTACACCTTC. This translates into CASSPTSGQRNYGYTF.

J is TRBJ1-1 and V is TRBV15, with D perhaps TRBD1 (6 bases). The V and J ends lost 3 bases and 2 bases respectively, with 10 bases between them. The CDR3 runs to 14 residues. Germline assignment: CDR1 LNHNV and CDR2 YYDKDF (reference sequence). The CDR3 DNA is TGTGCCACCAGCAGTTACAGGGCAAACACTGAAGCTTTCTTT. This codes for CATSSYRANTEAFF.

This rearrangement joins TRBV20-1 to TRBJ2-7; no reliable D call. The germline V and J ends were trimmed by 2 bases and 3 bases, with 11 bases remaining between them. The CDR3 has 13 amino acids. CDR1 is DFQATT and CDR2 is SNEGSKA in the germline V gene (reference sequence). CDR3 in DNA: TGCAGTGCTAGACACCAGCACCTCTACGAGCAGTACTTC. It encodes CSARHQHLYEQYF.

V and J are TRBV6-5 and TRBJ2-1, with D unclear. Trimming cost V 5 bases and J 5 bases, with 16 bases left between them. Germline V gene lookup returns CDR1 MNHEY and CDR2 SVGAGI. The CDR3 is 15 residues long. CDR3 amino acids: CASSLRVFPNNEQFF. The CDR3 DNA follows: TGTGCCAGCAGTCTTAGGGTTTTCCCCAACAATGAGCAGTTCTTC.